A single sample gave rise to the 13 T cell receptor beta chains below, sequenced in a study of cytomegalovirus exposure and HLA in healthy donors. PCR amplification relied on 60 Vbeta primers (plus 13 Jbeta primers). Data came from immunoSEQ multiplex PCR; TCRdb stores just in-frame clones and leaves some out. The repertoire holds approximately 150,000 clones, with around 75% as singletons. The sequenced sample was PBMCs. These receptors all come from a male donor in good health and CMV-seronegative.

There are a few counts of this clone. The chain employs TRBV9 and TRBJ2-5, with 8 positions matching TRBD1. Germline loops: CDR1 SGDLS, CDR2 YYNGEE. CDR3 length: 14 amino acids. Losses at the gene ends were 3 bases for V and 4 bases for J; bases not matched to a gene: 5. CDR3 coding DNA: TGTGCCAGCAGCGCCTACAGGGGGGCAGAGACCCAGTACTTC. Protein sequence: CASSAYRGAETQYF.

The chain has TRBV9 and TRBJ2-2, with TRBD1 matching 8 bases. Germline V gene sequence: CDR1 SGDLS, CDR2 YYNGEE. This CDR3 spans 14 amino acids. V gave up 4 bases and J gave up 4 bases; unmatched junction bases: 3. In DNA, the CDR3 is TGTGCCAGCAGCTCGACAGGGGCCACCGGGGAGCTGTTTTTT. Translation: CASSSTGATGELFF.

The chain carries TRBV4-1 and TRBJ2-6; D ambiguous. The germline gives CDR1 MGHRA, CDR2 YSYEKL. Trimming took off 0 bases at V and 0 bases at J, with 18 bases between the two ends. CDR3 size: 20 residues. The CDR3 region is CASSQDGTVTTLSGANVLTF. CDR3 in DNA: TGCGCCAGCAGCCAAGATGGAACAGTCACCACTCTCTCTGGGGCCAACGTCCTGACTTTC.

The genes are TRBV29-1 and TRBJ2-1; D is unresolved. Germline V gene sequence: CDR1 SQVTM, CDR2 ANQGSEA. The CDR3 consists of 15 residues. Trimming pared 7 bases from V and 0 bases from J, leaving 16 bases between. The CDR3 here is CSARLPETSYNEQFF. Written as DNA, the CDR3 is TGCAGCGCAAGACTGCCAGAAACCTCCTACAATGAGCAGTTCTTC.

This chain uses TRBV9 with TRBJ2-2; no reliable D call. Trimming shortened V by 2 bases and J by 1 base, and 6 bases separated the two germline ends. The germline gives CDR1 SGDLS, CDR2 YYNGEE. The CDR3 runs 14 residues. CDR3 DNA sequence: TGTGCCAGCAGCGTTAACGGGAACACCGGGGAGCTGTTTTTT. Protein sequence: CASSVNGNTGELFF.

The genes are TRBV7-3 and TRBJ1-1; perhaps TRBD1 as D (6 bases). Trimming took 5 bases from V and 3 from J, leaving 19 bases between them. Germline-derived CDR1 and CDR2 are SGHTA and FQGTGA. CDR3 size: 16 residues. The CDR3 DNA follows: TGTGCCAGCAGCCTCATGAGACAGGCCGGGGACACTGAAGCTTTCTTT. It yields the protein CASSLMRQAGDTEAFF.

This clone showed up just a few times. V and J are TRBV2 and TRBJ1-2; 9 positions agree with TRBD1. CDR3 length equals 12 residues. The trim removed 8 bases at V and 7 bases at J, leaving 5 bases unmatched. Germline V gene lookup returns CDR1 SNHLY and CDR2 FYNNEI. The DNA of the CDR3 is TGTGCCAGCCTACAGGGGGCTAGTGGCTACACCTTC. Residues: CASLQGASGYTF.

V usage is TRBV7-6 and J usage is TRBJ2-7; TRBD1 agrees at 11 bases. Trimming took 4 bases from V and 4 from J; bases not matched to a gene: 12. The germline V gene has CDR1 SGHVS and CDR2 FNYEAQ. The CDR3 is made up of 17 amino acids. CDR3 protein: CASSSIGRDRGFYEQYF. In nucleotides, the CDR3 is TGTGCCAGCAGCTCTATCGGGAGGGACAGGGGGTTTTACGAGCAGTACTTC.

The chain carries TRBV5-4 and TRBJ2-2, with unresolved D. CDR1 and CDR2 from the germline V gene are SGHNT and YYREEE (reference sequence). V lost 10 bases to trimming and J lost 0 bases, with 7 bases between them. The CDR3 sequence is 12 residues long. The chain's CDR3 is CAYAANTGELFF. The CDR3 DNA sequence: TGTGCCTATGCGGCGAACACCGGGGAGCTGTTTTTT.

This CDR3 reads CASRDPRGRYGYTF. CDR3 bases: TGTGCCAGCAGGGACCCCCGGGGGAGATATGGCTACACCTTC. The rearrangement joins TRBV28 to TRBJ1-2; TRBD1 is a possible D gene (5 bases). CDR3 length: 14 amino acids. The V end lost 6 bases, the J end lost 5 bases, and 16 bases lay between the germline ends. Germline V gene data show CDR1 as MDHEN and CDR2 as SYDVKM.

The rearrangement joins TRBV11-2 to TRBJ2-1; possibly TRBD2 for D (5 bases). Germline CDR1 is SGHAT and CDR2 is FQNNGV. This CDR3 has 14 residues. V gave up 6 bases and J gave up 5 bases, with 14 bases separating them. This CDR3 reads CASRRAGGHNEQFF. Written as DNA, the CDR3 is TGTGCCAGCAGGCGGGCTGGAGGTCACAATGAGCAGTTCTTC.

The V gene is TRBV18, the J gene TRBJ1-1; TRBD1 aligns across 8 bases. The CDR3 totals 16 residues. With 4 bases clipped from V and 1 base from J, the junction kept 8 bases outside the gene matches. CDR1 and CDR2 (germline): KGHSH, LQKENI. The CDR3 nucleotides read TGTGCCAGCTCACTGACGGACAGGGTAGGGAACACTGAAGCTTTCTTT. It yields the protein CASSLTDRVGNTEAFF.

The chain has TRBV28 and TRBJ1-1; no firm D call. Trimming removed 6 bases at V and 0 bases at J, with 11 bases between. Looked up from germline, CDR1 is MDHEN and CDR2 is SYDVKM. CDR3 length: 14 residues. The chain's CDR3 is CASRERFMNTEAFF. CDR3 DNA sequence: TGTGCCAGCAGGGAGCGATTCATGAACACTGAAGCTTTCTTT.